The 8 T cell receptor beta chains listed next were all sequenced from one sample in a study of T cells in localized non-small cell lung cancer. Some clones are missing from TCRdb's copy, which holds only in-frame ones; the method was immunoSEQ multiplex PCR. The data show over 2,000 clones, roughly a quarter seen once. The starting material was lung tumor tissue, obtained before any cancer treatment. Receptor source: a woman aged 35 to 69 with stage II lung adenocarcinoma.

This clone came up a few times. The gene calls are TRBV9 and TRBJ2-7; tentatively, D is TRBD1 (6 bases). V lost 7 bases and J 2 bases, leaving 16 bases between the germline ends. The length of the CDR3 is 14 residues. Germline assignment: CDR1 SGDLS and CDR2 YYNGEE. The CDR3 is CASCYRDSAYEQYF. The CDR3 DNA sequence: TGTGCCAGCTGTTACAGGGATAGCGCCTACGAGCAGTACTTC.

The rearrangement joins TRBV6-8 to TRBJ1-5, with D maybe TRBD1 (5 bases). Germline CDR1 MNHGY, CDR2 SAAAGT. Trimming pared 0 bases from V and 10 bases from J, leaving 10 bases between. This CDR3 has 13 amino acids. In DNA form, the CDR3 reads TGTGCCAGCAGTTACTCGATGGGGGAACCCCAGCATTTT. This gives the protein CASSYSMGEPQHF.

V and J are TRBV5-1 and TRBJ2-5; TRBD1 aligns across 8 bases. The germline V gene has CDR1 SGHRS and CDR2 YFSETQ. J gave up 1 base and V 3 bases, and 8 bases lay outside the gene matches. The CDR3 runs to 16 residues. This chain's CDR3 is CASSSTGVGIQETQYF. In DNA form, the CDR3 reads TGCGCCAGCAGCTCGACAGGGGTGGGGATCCAAGAGACCCAGTACTTC.

The gene calls are TRBV19 and TRBJ2-7, with 8 bases aligning to TRBD1. Germline values: CDR1 LNHDA, CDR2 SQIVND (reference sequence). This CDR3 has 15 amino acids. The trim removed 6 bases at V and 1 base at J, leaving 8 bases unmatched. CDR3 sequence: CASSPATGGSYEQYF. The CDR3 DNA is TGTGCCAGTAGCCCCGCCACAGGGGGATCCTACGAGCAGTACTTC. Together with reference TRBV19 and TRBJ2-7, the CDR3 gives the full variable domain: DGGITQSPKYLFRKEGQNVTLSCEQNLNHDAMYWYRQDPGQGLRLIYYSQIVNDFQKGDIAEGYSVSREKKESFPLTVTSAQKNPTAFYLCASSPATGGSYEQYFGPGTRLTVT.

The V call is TRBV11-3, the J call TRBJ2-1, with D perhaps matching TRBD1 or TRBD2 (5 bases each). The V end was cut by 2 bases, the J end by 6 bases, with 14 bases between. Germline V gives CDR1 SGHNT, CDR2 YENEEA. The CDR3 is 15 amino acids. This CDR3 is CASSLWAGSSNEQFF. The CDR3 DNA sequence: TGTGCCAGCAGCTTATGGGCAGGGAGCAGCAATGAGCAGTTCTTC.

The chain recombines TRBV11-3 with TRBJ2-3; D is undetermined. This CDR3 is built from 14 residues. Germline V CDR1 and CDR2: SGHNT, YENEEA. Trimming shortened V by 5 bases and J by 3 bases, and 12 bases separated the two germline ends. This CDR3 is CASSPTLRTDTQYF. CDR3 nucleotides: TGTGCCAGCAGCCCCACCTTAAGGACAGATACGCAGTATTTT.

In its sample, this clone ranks as medium-sized. This chain links TRBV6-8 with TRBJ1-6, with TRBD1 identical over 7 bases. The CDR3 consists of 16 residues. V lost 8 bases and J lost 7; bases outside the gene matches: 14. Per germline, CDR1 MNHGY and CDR2 SAAAGT. This CDR3 is CASLGDRQAFNSPLHF. Here the CDR3 DNA reads TGTGCCAGCTTGGGGGACAGACAGGCATTCAATTCACCCCTCCACTTT.

The V gene is TRBV10-3, the J gene TRBJ2-3, with D unresolved. In germline, CDR1 is ENHRY, CDR2 SYGVKD. CDR3 length equals 14 residues. For the CDR3, the DNA is TGTGCGACATGTCTAACGCTGAGCACAGATACGCAGTATTTT. Residues: CATCLTLSTDTQYF.